This T cell receptor beta chain was profiled in a study of long-term antiretroviral therapy in people with HIV. Study overall: Collection of the earliest samples took place about a decade ahead of the 2015 immediate-ART recommendation. General observations from the study: Transplant donor controls retained higher diversity, though diversity increased after ART.

The V gene's germline CDR1 is GTSNPN and CDR2 SVGIG (reference sequence). The CDR3 extends over 10 amino acids. The V end was cut by 2 bases, the J end by 8 bases, with 3 bases between. At minimum, one pre-ART and two post-ART PBMC samples were obtained from each donor. Everyone in the study who had HIV was treated in the United States. As for this clone: Its antigen remains unknown.

The run of the v3.0 immunoSEQ assay was at survey level. Here immunoSEQ multiplex PCR was the method, and the copy in TCRdb shows in-frame clones only, minus some. Altogether roughly 30,000 clones are present, 75% to 90% being singletons, with the ten largest covering more than 7.5%. The V call is TRBV30, the J call TRBJ1-4; no clear D gene. The receptor comes from a man aged 30-40 years with HIV. The sample here was unsorted PBMCs, taken almost 2.9 years after starting antiretroviral therapy. The CDR3 DNA follows: TGTGCCTGGAGTAAAGAAAAACTGTTTTTT. It is translated as CAWSKEKLFF.